Each of the 12 T cell receptor beta chains below was sequenced from the same sample in a study of blood T cell repertoires in COVID-19 (dated by TCRdb to the early 2020s). Libraries came from the immunoSEQ multiplex PCR assay. Not all clones reach the TCRdb copy of this immuneACCESS table, which keeps in-frame sequences only. Checked studies attribute under half of the gap to unresolved V genes and leave the rest unexplained. This sample lists approximately 120,000 clones; 86% were detected once. The ten top clones hold 5% to 6% of the sample. The sequencing sample was made of peripheral blood. The receptors here all came from a human donor in a cohort sampled during active COVID-19.

The rearrangement joins TRBV11-2 to TRBJ2-1; 8 nucleotides agree with TRBD2. CDR1 and CDR2 (germline): SGHAT, FQNNGV. CDR3 length: 16 residues. Losses at the gene ends were 3 bases for V and 0 bases for J; bases not matched to a gene: 4. The DNA of the CDR3 is TGTGCCAGCAGCTTGAGCAGCGGGAGCTCCTACAATGAGCAGTTCTTC. Translating it yields CASSLSSGSSYNEQFF.

The gene calls are TRBV5-8 and TRBJ2-4; tentatively, D is TRBD2 (5 bases). The germline V gene encodes CDR1 SGHTS and CDR2 YDEGEE. The V and J ends lost 7 bases and 9 bases respectively, with 17 bases between them. The CDR3 extends over 13 amino acids. This CDR3 is CASLGWWESIQYF. The CDR3 DNA is TGTGCCAGCTTGGGGTGGTGGGAGAGCATTCAGTACTTC.

V and J are TRBV9 and TRBJ2-2; D not resolved. Deletions cut 0 bases from V and 4 bases from J, with 13 bases between. This CDR3 region has 16 residues. Germline-derived CDR1 and CDR2 are SGDLS and YYNGEE. The CDR3 loop reads CASSVGQVGRTGELFF. The CDR3 nucleotides read TGTGCCAGCAGCGTAGGCCAGGTTGGGCGCACCGGGGAGCTGTTTTTT.

The rearrangement uses TRBV12-3 or TRBV12-4 and TRBJ1-1; D may be TRBD1 (5 bases). The CDR3 has 12 amino acids. V dropped 1 base and J dropped 8 bases, with 8 bases sitting between them. This chain's CDR3 is CASSLGRVEAFF. CDR3 bases: TGTGCCAGCAGTTTAGGCAGGGTAGAAGCTTTCTTT.

This clone occurred a few times. This chain links TRBV27 with TRBJ2-5; D is possibly TRBD2 (5 bases). In germline, CDR1 is MNHEY, CDR2 SMNVEV (reference sequence). Trimming took 5 bases from V and 4 from J, leaving 17 bases between them. The CDR3 covers 15 residues. Here the CDR3 reads CASSPTVGLAETQYF. CDR3 DNA sequence: TGTGCCAGCAGTCCAACCGTTGGGCTAGCAGAGACCCAGTACTTC.

A note on this clone: Distinct nucleotide sequences in the sample also encode this CDR3. The gene calls are TRBV28 and TRBJ2-7; 9 bases line up with TRBD1. V shed 6 bases and J 3 bases; nucleotides not matched to a gene: 6. CDR1 is MDHEN, CDR2 SYDVKM, per germline. The CDR3 extends over 14 amino acids. The CDR3 DNA reads TGTGCCAGCAGCGCGGGACAGGGCCTCTACGAGCAGTACTTC. It codes for CASSAGQGLYEQYF.

This clone was seen only a few times. The rearrangement links TRBV7-9 to TRBJ1-2; no reliable D call. V was cut by 6 bases and J by 4 bases, with 12 bases left in between. Germline assignment: CDR1 SEHNR and CDR2 FQNEAQ (reference sequence). The CDR3 covers 13 residues. As DNA, the CDR3 is TGTGCCAGCAGTTCGTCGCCGAGCTATGGCTACACCTTC. Protein sequence: CASSSSPSYGYTF.

The rearrangement uses TRBV18 and TRBJ1-2; maybe TRBD1 (5 bases). Germline values: CDR1 KGHSH, CDR2 LQKENI. V lost 0 bases to trimming and J lost 8 bases, with 13 bases between them. The CDR3 extends over 14 amino acids. The DNA for the CDR3 is TGTGCCAGCTCACCACCGATACAGGAGAGAGGCTACACCTTC. Protein: CASSPPIQERGYTF.

CDR3 bases: TGTGCCAGCAACAAACCCGGGACAAGAGAGACCCAGTACTTC. This sequence encodes CASNKPGTRETQYF. The J gene is TRBJ2-5, the V gene TRBV6-5; TRBD1 is a possible D gene (6 bases). V was shortened by 7 bases and J by 4 bases, with 16 bases between the two germline ends. The CDR3 runs to 14 residues. Germline CDR1 MNHEY, CDR2 SVGAGI.

The chain joins TRBV7-9 to TRBJ2-7; 7 positions match TRBD1. There are 16 residues in the CDR3. J gave up 6 bases and V 1 base, and 12 bases lay outside the gene matches. Per the germline V gene, CDR1 is SEHNR and CDR2 is FQNEAQ (reference sequence). CDR3 protein: CASSLEFWAGGCEQYF. In DNA form, the CDR3 reads TGTGCCAGCAGCTTAGAGTTTTGGGCAGGGGGTTGCGAGCAGTACTTC.

The V gene is TRBV11-2, the J gene TRBJ1-3; TRBD1 aligns across 9 bases. With 5 bases clipped from V and 4 bases from J, the junction kept 12 bases outside the gene matches. There are 17 residues in the CDR3. The germline V gene encodes CDR1 SGHAT and CDR2 FQNNGV. The CDR3 nucleotides are TGTGCCAGCAGCCCCCGGACAGGGGTTCTATCGGGAAACACCATATATTTT. The encoded protein is CASSPRTGVLSGNTIYF. The whole variable domain, remainder taken from reference TRBV11-2 and TRBJ1-3, is EAGVAQSPRYKIIEKRQSVAFWCNPISGHATLYWYQQILGQGPKLLIQFQNNGVVDDSQLPKDRFSAERLKGVDSTLKIQPAKLEDSAVYLCASSPRTGVLSGNTIYFGEGSWLTVV.

This chain links TRBV7-2 with TRBJ2-7, with D possibly matching TRBD2 (5 bases). The length of the CDR3 is 13 residues. CDR1 SGHTA and CDR2 FQGNSA come from the germline V gene. V lost 3 bases, J lost 3 bases, and 9 bases lay in between. CDR3: CASSLTNSYEQYF. DNA for the CDR3: TGTGCCAGCAGCTTGACTAATAGCTACGAGCAGTACTTC.